These 13 T cell receptor beta chains were sequenced from one sample in a study of identical twins. MiXCR, run by TCRdb on the 5' RACE reads, gives a single entry per CDR3 protein. The repertoire holds about 700,000 distinct CDR3 sequences, roughly 6% seen once, with 1.5% to 2% in the top ten. The sequencing input was naive T cells sorted from blood. Every receptor here comes from a man between 18 and 35 years old in good health.

In its sample, this clonotype was seen a few times. The rearrangement joins TRBV7-3 to TRBJ2-3; D not resolved. There are 13 residues in the CDR3. The germline CDR1 and CDR2 sequences are SGHTA and FQGTGA. The V gene lost 4 bases and the J gene lost 7 bases, with 12 bases spanning the gap. The CDR3 sequence: CASSSESWNTQYF. The DNA of the CDR3 is TGTGCCAGCAGCTCCGAGAGTTGGAATACGCAGTATTTT.

This clonotype was seen ten or more times. This chain joins TRBV20-1 and TRBJ1-1; D is unresolved. Germline loops: CDR1 DFQATT, CDR2 SNEGSKA (reference sequence). V was pared by 6 bases and J by 7 bases, with 12 bases between. CDR3 length: 11 residues. The CDR3 protein is CSARRQVEAFF. The CDR3 nucleotides read TGCAGTGCCCGTAGGCAGGTTGAAGCTTTCTTT.

This clonotype was counted at least ten times. V is TRBV10-3 and J is TRBJ2-2; no reliable D call. Germline CDR1 ENHRY, CDR2 SYGVKD. This CDR3 has 15 amino acids. With 4 bases removed from V and 6 bases from J, the gap between germline ends came to 15 bases. The CDR3 DNA reads TGTGCCATCAGTGCCGCTGGATCGAGTTCCGGGGAGCTGTTTTTT. Protein product: CAISAAGSSSGELFF.

This clonotype has at least ten counts. The V gene is TRBV6-2 or TRBV6-3, the J gene TRBJ2-7, with a tentative D call TRBD1 (6 bases). V was trimmed by 7 bases and J by 1 base, leaving 11 bases between them. The germline gives CDR1 MNHEY, CDR2 SVGEGT. The CDR3 sequence is 13 residues long. The CDR3 loop reads CASKRGGSYEQYV. The CDR3 DNA reads as TGTGCCAGCAAGAGAGGGGGTTCCTACGAGCAGTACGTC.

This clonotype was observed a handful of times. The gene calls are TRBV11-2 and TRBJ1-6; a weak D match, TRBD1 (6 bases). The V and J ends lost 5 bases and 9 bases respectively, with 23 bases between them. The CDR3 runs 17 residues. Germline values: CDR1 SGHAT, CDR2 FQNNGV. CDR3 amino acids: CASSPRQNRVTRSPLHF. CDR3 nucleotides: TGTGCCAGCAGCCCCAGACAGAACAGGGTGACGCGTTCACCCCTCCACTTT. Combining the CDR3 with reference TRBV11-2 and TRBJ1-6 gives the whole variable domain EAGVAQSPRYKIIEKRQSVAFWCNPISGHATLYWYQQILGQGPKLLIQFQNNGVVDDSQLPKDRFSAERLKGVDSTLKIQPAKLEDSAVYLCASSPRQNRVTRSPLHFGNGTRLTVT.

At least ten counts were recorded for this clonotype. The V gene is TRBV27, the J gene TRBJ2-5; tentatively, D is TRBD2 (7 bases). Looked up from germline, CDR1 is MNHEY and CDR2 is SMNVEV (reference sequence). The CDR3 has 13 residues. The V gene lost 9 bases and the J gene lost 5 bases, with 16 bases spanning the gap. CDR3 nucleotides: TGTGCCAGTCACGCCAGGGGAGGGGAGACCCAGTACTTC. It yields the protein CASHARGGETQYF.

Ten or more counts support this clonotype. The V gene is TRBV20-1, the J gene TRBJ2-1; the D is unclear. The CDR3 runs to 14 residues. CDR1 and CDR2 from the germline V gene are DFQATT and SNEGSKA (reference sequence). The V end was cut by 3 bases, the J end by 1 base, with 10 bases between. Here the CDR3 DNA reads TGCAGTGCTAGTAGGATGCTATCCTACAATGAGCAGTTCTTC. This codes for CSASRMLSYNEQFF.

The genes are TRBV30 and TRBJ1-1; a possible D gene is TRBD1 (6 bases). From germline, CDR1 is GTSNPN and CDR2 SVGIG (reference sequence). V lost 2 bases and J 4 bases, leaving 8 bases between the germline ends. This CDR3 is 12 amino acids long. DNA of the CDR3: TGTGCCTGGAGTAACAGGGTCACTGAAGCTTTCTTT. This sequence encodes CAWSNRVTEAFF. Full variable domain (remainder filled in from reference TRBV30 and TRBJ1-1): SQTIHQWPATLVQPVGSPLSLECTVEGTSNPNLYWYRQAAGRGLQLLFYSVGIGQISSEVPQNLSASRPQDRQFILSSKKLLLSDSGFYLCAWSNRVTEAFFGQGTRLTVV.

Only a few counts were recorded for this clonotype. The V call is TRBV6-2 or TRBV6-3, the J call TRBJ2-3; the D gene is possibly TRBD2 (6 bases). This CDR3 contains 14 residues. Trimming removed 9 bases at V and 3 bases at J, with 16 bases between. CDR1 and CDR2 from the germline V gene are MNHEY and SVGEGT. The CDR3 spells CARALLGTTDTQYF. The CDR3 DNA sequence: TGTGCCAGGGCCCTTTTGGGGACTACAGATACGCAGTATTTT.

This clonotype was counted at least ten times. The chain is built from TRBV9 and TRBJ2-3, with unresolved D. Germline lookup yields CDR1 SGDLS and CDR2 YYNGEE. V was shortened by 0 bases and J by 0 bases, with 5 bases between the two germline ends. This CDR3 is 14 amino acids long. CDR3 sequence (DNA): TGTGCCAGCAGCGTAGTCGGTAGCACAGATACGCAGTATTTT. Its protein is CASSVVGSTDTQYF.

This clonotype has at least ten counts. V usage is TRBV5-1 and J usage is TRBJ2-1, with 9 bases that match TRBD2. Germline V gene lookup returns CDR1 SGHRS and CDR2 YFSETQ. This CDR3 spans 16 amino acids. V was pared by 4 bases and J by 7 bases, with 12 bases of the junction left unmatched. As DNA, the CDR3 is TGCGCCAGCAGCACCATACGTAGCGGGAGAGGAAATGAGCAGTTCTTC. Amino acid sequence: CASSTIRSGRGNEQFF.

This clonotype occurred many times. The junction shows a germline mismatch at one end, possibly a read error. CDR3 loop: CASSSDSSNQPQHF. The CDR3 nucleotides are TGTGCCAGCAGCTCCGACTCCAGCAATCAGCCCCAGCATTTT. The chain joins TRBV5-1 to TRBJ1-5; D uncertain. CDR1 and CDR2 (germline): SGHRS, YFSETQ. CDR3 size: 14 residues.

At least ten counts were recorded for this clonotype. The chain carries TRBV7-6 and TRBJ1-3; 7 bases line up with TRBD1. V shed 1 base, J shed 6 bases, and the junction held 12 bases outside the gene matches. Germline lookup yields CDR1 SGHVS and CDR2 FNYEAQ. CDR3 length: 17 residues. The CDR3 nucleotides are TGTGCCAGCAGCTTAGTCTTAACAGGGGAAACAGAAAACACCATATATTTT. Translated: CASSLVLTGETENTIYF. The full variable domain, rest sourced from reference TRBV7-6 and TRBJ1-3, is GAGVSQSPRYKVTKRGQDVALRCDPISGHVSLYWYRQALGQGPEFLTYFNYEAQQDKSGLPNDRFSAERPEGSISTLTIQRTEQRDSAMYRCASSLVLTGETENTIYFGEGSWLTVV.